The T cell receptor (beta chain) described here comes from a study of T cells in Graves' hyperthyroidism and ophthalmopathy (dated by TCRdb to about 2019). Turning to the overall study: Peripheral blood samples were taken at initial diagnosis, before any treatment was given. A discovery cohort of about 100 patients, roughly 40 with Graves' ophthalmopathy and 55 to 60 with stable Graves' hyperthyroidism, was used to find distinguishing TCR V-J signatures. Prospective prediction of ophthalmopathy was tested in an independent validation cohort consisting of roughly 19 hyperthyroidism patients and approximately 16 patients who later progressed to ophthalmopathy. The 100 discovery patients were randomly split 7:3 into training and test sets. In addition, the study compared T-cell repertoires in thyroid tissue and in blood from six Graves' hyperthyroidism patients. Once sampling was done, hyperthyroidism patients were given methimazole at a starting dose of 30 mg daily, whereas ophthalmopathy patients were given high-dose intravenous methylprednisolone. TCR Vbeta CDR3 sequencing of roughly 140 peripheral blood samples (43 ophthalmopathy, roughly 74 hyperthyroidism and 17 progressor patients) is reported in the paper. The study at large found these results: In validation, the model predicted progression to ophthalmopathy with approximately 70% sensitivity and roughly 72% specificity, a median of approximately 6.7 months before onset. Most expanded thyroid clonotypes (frequency above 0.001) were also found in blood, which suggests that blood repertoires may mirror thyroid immune responses. No statistical method was used to fix the sample size in advance, and group allocation was not hidden from the investigators. A 13 V-J signature model separated ophthalmopathy from stable hyperthyroidism, with 87.88% sensitivity and roughly 81% specificity in cross-validation and 80%/75% in testing.

Unmatched junction bases come to 8, with V trimmed by 9 bases and J by 1 base. Taken from cysteine to phenylalanine, the CDR3 has 14 residues. Just CDR3 DNA is preserved here, 42 bases in frame from base 1. Stable Graves' hyperthyroidism was defined as the absence of progression to ophthalmopathy over 18 months of follow-up. Hyperthyroidism patients were newly diagnosed, had a disease duration of under 2 months, and were aged 18 to 65 years. Patients with uncontrolled infections, other autoimmune diseases, pregnancy or lactation were excluded. Diagnoses relied on clinical symptoms, serum thyroxine and TRAb, thyroid ultrasound and orbital computed tomography. PBMCs were isolated from more than 9 ml of fresh peripheral blood by Ficoll-Paque density gradient centrifugation. Trizol reagent was used to extract total RNA, and RNA quality was then checked on an Agilent 2100 Bioanalyzer. In its sample, this clonotype was seen many times. Its antigen remains unidentified. Qualities for individual bases were not recorded, and no much larger clone is one base off.

The TCR beta CDR3 regions were amplified from RNA transcripts. The TCR CDR3 was subjected to a first round of RT-PCR using the HTBI primer set and the Qiagen OneStep RT-PCR kit. A second multiplex PCR round built the libraries, followed by size selection and purification. Libraries were sequenced paired-end with 100 bp reads on an Illumina HiSeq2000. On the study's bioinformatics: SOAPnuke was used to process the raw data, throwing out any read that contained adapters or uncalled bases, had a mean Phred below 15, or lacked an exact constant-primer or identifier match. COPE v1.2.5 was used to merge the high-quality paired reads, and each unique nucleotide sequence was defined as a clonotype. MiTCR v1.1 was used to align clonotypes to the IMGT TRBV, TRBD and TRBJ reference segments. Only V-J combinations with frequency above 0.0001, covering approximately 99% of repertoires, were analysed. The TCS score was defined as the ratio of F50 (clonal expansion) to E x V (chaos), calculated using BLOSUM62-based TCRdist between CDR3 peptides within each V-J. Welch's t-statistics and random forest reduced around 520 V-J features to roughly 13, which were used in a naive Bayes classifier (R e1071). Using fastp trimming at Q25 and MiXCR clonotype assembly, TCRdb reanalyzed the public sequencing data and kept in-frame beta chains. Each entry merges the rows of one CDR3 protein and shows their most common DNA and genes. The V and J calls follow TCRdb's processing rather than the paper's. The sample table holds some 700,000 distinct CDR3 sequences, of which 15% to 20% were seen once. The ten largest clones capture roughly 15% of the sample.

The rearrangement combines TRBV12-3 or TRBV12-4 with TRBJ1-1, and 7 junction bases match TRBD1. The TCR comes from a man aged 50 or older with Graves' hyperthyroidism. The specimen was blood. The nucleotides read TGTGCCAGTAGCCGGACAGGACAGAACACTGAAGCTTTCTTT. This codes for CASSRTGQNTEAFF.